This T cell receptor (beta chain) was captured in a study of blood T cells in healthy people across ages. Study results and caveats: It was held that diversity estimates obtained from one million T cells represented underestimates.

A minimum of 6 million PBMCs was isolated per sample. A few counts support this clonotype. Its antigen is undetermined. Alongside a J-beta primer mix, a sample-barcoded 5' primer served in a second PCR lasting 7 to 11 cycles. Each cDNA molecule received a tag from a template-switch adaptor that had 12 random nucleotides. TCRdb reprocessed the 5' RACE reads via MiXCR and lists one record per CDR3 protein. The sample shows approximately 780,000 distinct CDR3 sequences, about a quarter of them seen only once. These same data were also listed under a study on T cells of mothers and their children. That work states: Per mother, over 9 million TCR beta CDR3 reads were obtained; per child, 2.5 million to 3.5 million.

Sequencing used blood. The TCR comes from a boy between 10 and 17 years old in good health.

The CDR3 DNA is TGCGCCAGCAGAATGCAGCCGGGACAAGAGACCCAGTACTTC. As protein: CASRMQPGQETQYF. This rearrangement joins TRBV5-1 to TRBJ2-5, with D perhaps matching TRBD2 (5 bases). The CDR3 length is 14 residues. V shed 5 bases and J shed 2 bases, with 13 bases lying between them. The germline CDR1 and CDR2 sequences are SGHRS and YFSETQ.